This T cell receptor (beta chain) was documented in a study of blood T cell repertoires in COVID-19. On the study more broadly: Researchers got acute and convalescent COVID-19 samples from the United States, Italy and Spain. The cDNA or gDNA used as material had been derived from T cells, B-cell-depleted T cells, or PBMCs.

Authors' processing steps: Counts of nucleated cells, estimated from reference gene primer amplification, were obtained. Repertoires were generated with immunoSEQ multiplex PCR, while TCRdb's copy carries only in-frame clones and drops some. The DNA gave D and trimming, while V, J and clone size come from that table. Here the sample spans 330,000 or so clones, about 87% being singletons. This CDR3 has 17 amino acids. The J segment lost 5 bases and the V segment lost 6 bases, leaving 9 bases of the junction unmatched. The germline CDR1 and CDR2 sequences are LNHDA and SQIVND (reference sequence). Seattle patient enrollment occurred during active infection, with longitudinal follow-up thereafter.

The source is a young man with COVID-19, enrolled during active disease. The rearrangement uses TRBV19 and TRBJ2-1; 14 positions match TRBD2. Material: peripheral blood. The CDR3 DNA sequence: TGTGCCAGTAGCCCCGGGACTAGCGGGAGCTGGAACAATGAGCAGTTCTTC. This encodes CASSPGTSGSWNNEQFF. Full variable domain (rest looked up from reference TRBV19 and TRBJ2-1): DGGITQSPKYLFRKEGQNVTLSCEQNLNHDAMYWYRQDPGQGLRLIYYSQIVNDFQKGDIAEGYSVSREKKESFPLTVTSAQKNPTAFYLCASSPGTSGSWNNEQFFGPGTRLTVL.